The next 22 T cell receptor beta chains were all read from a single sample in a study of sequential checkpoint blockade in melanoma. Libraries were prepared by immunoSEQ multiplex PCR; TCRdb keeps only in-frame clonotypes and omits some of them. The data hold approximately 34,000 clones, with 84% observed a single time. Treatment denoted: randomized to nivolumab then ipilimumab (arm A) or the reverse (arm B). The material sequenced was CD8+ T cells sorted from blood (inferred from file names), taken from a patient given nivolumab and ipilimumab in sequence. These receptors all stem from a human donor with melanoma.

The chain joins TRBV9 to TRBJ2-7; weak D call: TRBD2 (5 bases). V gave up 4 bases and J gave up 0 bases, with 17 bases separating them. The germline V gene has CDR1 SGDLS and CDR2 YYNGEE. This CDR3 contains 16 residues. This chain's CDR3 is CASSPPRTGSSYEQYF. The CDR3 region has the DNA TGTGCCAGCAGCCCACCCAGGACTGGGAGCTCCTACGAGCAGTACTTC.

This chain uses TRBV6-6 with TRBJ1-2; 8 bases are shared with TRBD1. Germline values: CDR1 MNHNY, CDR2 SVGAGI (reference sequence). Trimming took 4 bases from V and 4 from J; bases not matched to a gene: 8. The CDR3 totals 15 residues. The CDR3 sequence: CASSSRDRSIYGYTF. The DNA of the CDR3 is TGTGCCAGCAGTTCCCGGGACAGGTCGATCTATGGCTACACCTTC.

The chain carries TRBV29-1 and TRBJ1-3; tentatively, D is TRBD1 (6 bases). Trimming removed 3 bases from V and 3 bases from J, with 12 bases in between. The CDR3 is made up of 14 amino acids. Germline V lookup: CDR1 SQVTM, CDR2 ANQGSEA. The CDR3 sequence: CSVEGGALGNTIYF. DNA of the CDR3: TGCAGCGTTGAGGGGGGGGCACTTGGAAACACCATATATTTT.

Concerning this clone itself: The junction differs from germline at one of its ends, possibly a read error. The chain recombines TRBV5-8 with TRBJ2-5; possibly TRBD2 for D (5 bases). The CDR3 consists of 8 residues. Germline values: CDR1 SGHTS, CDR2 YDEGEE. The CDR3 reads CATLGSDF. DNA for the CDR3: TGTGCCACCTTAGGGAGCGACTTC.

The CDR3 DNA reads as TGCGCCAGCAGCAGGGGACAGGGTGGCGACGAGCAGTACTTC. Protein product: CASSRGQGGDEQYF. The V and J genes are TRBV5-1 and TRBJ2-5, with 9 bases aligning to TRBD1. The end of the DNA is better explained by TRBJ2-7, so the J call may be wrong. Germline-derived CDR1 and CDR2 are SGHRS and YFSETQ. The CDR3 extends over 14 amino acids.

The genes are TRBV11-2 and TRBJ1-1; no reliable D call. The CDR3 is 15 residues long. Germline V gives CDR1 SGHAT, CDR2 FQNNGV. V shed 1 base and J shed 2 bases, with 11 bases lying between them. The DNA for the CDR3 is TGTGCCAGCAGCTTAGGTGTAGGGAGAAACACTGAAGCTTTCTTT. Translated, it gives CASSLGVGRNTEAFF.

As for this clone: Other DNA variants within this sample encode the same CDR3. The chain links TRBV5-6 to TRBJ2-7, with 7 bases matching TRBD1. Germline CDR1 and CDR2: SGHDT and YYEEEE. Trimming cost V 4 bases and J 3 bases; bases outside gene matches: 10. The length of the CDR3 is 15 residues. Written as DNA, the CDR3 is TGTGCCAGCAGCCCACCACCGGGACAGCGCTACGAGCAGTACTTC. Translating gives CASSPPPGQRYEQYF.

The V gene is TRBV7-6, the J gene TRBJ1-4; 9 positions match TRBD1. Looked up from germline, CDR1 is SGHVS and CDR2 is FNYEAQ. J gave up 6 bases and V 5 bases, and 4 bases lay outside the gene matches. This CDR3 is built from 14 residues. This chain's CDR3 is CASSSRDRDEKLFF. In DNA form, the CDR3 reads TGTGCCAGCAGCAGCCGGGACAGGGATGAAAAACTGTTTTTT.

This clone was observed a single time. V usage is TRBV5-1 and J usage is TRBJ2-7; 11 bases map to TRBD2. This CDR3 comprises 15 residues. V trimming: 4 bases; J trimming: 4 bases; junction bases outside the gene matches: 7. From germline, CDR1 is SGHRS and CDR2 YFSETQ. CDR3 sequence (DNA): TGCGCCAGCAGCCTAGGGACTAGCGGCAGTTACGAGCAGTACTTC. Protein: CASSLGTSGSYEQYF.

The chain links TRBV27 to TRBJ2-7; D may be TRBD2 (6 bases). V lost 5 bases and J 4 bases, leaving 15 bases between the germline ends. There are 14 residues in the CDR3. CDR1 and CDR2 (germline): MNHEY, SMNVEV (reference sequence). This CDR3 is CASSPSGLIYEQYF. DNA of the CDR3: TGTGCCAGCAGTCCGTCGGGACTGATATACGAGCAGTACTTC.

The V gene is TRBV5-1, the J gene TRBJ2-7; possibly TRBD2 for D (6 bases). Trimming removed 0 bases at V and 6 bases at J, with 10 bases between. Germline lookup yields CDR1 SGHRS and CDR2 YFSETQ. CDR3 length: 13 amino acids. CDR3 in amino acids: CASSLGDFSEQYF. In DNA form, the CDR3 reads TGCGCCAGCAGCTTGGGGGACTTCTCCGAGCAGTACTTC. Combining the CDR3 with reference TRBV5-1 and TRBJ2-7 gives the whole variable domain KAGVTQTPRYLIKTRGQQVTLSCSPISGHRSVSWYQQTPGQGLQFLFEYFSETQRNKGNFPGRFSGRQFSNSRSEMNVSTLELGDSALYLCASSLGDFSEQYFGPGTRLTVT.

This chain connects TRBV7-8 to TRBJ2-1, with 8 nucleotides matching TRBD2. J lost 8 bases, V lost 5 bases, and 17 bases had no gene match. The germline gives CDR1 SGHVS, CDR2 FQNEAQ. This CDR3 is 17 amino acids long. The chain's CDR3 is CASSPTFTSGSPDEQFF. In DNA, the CDR3 is TGTGCCAGCAGCCCTACCTTTACCAGCGGGAGCCCCGATGAGCAGTTCTTC.

The J gene is TRBJ2-3, the V gene TRBV28, with D hard to call. The CDR3 has 13 amino acids. Per the germline V gene, CDR1 is MDHEN and CDR2 is SYDVKM. V lost 4 bases, J lost 6 bases, and 11 bases lay in between. The CDR3 loop is CASSSRIGDTQYF. CDR3 DNA sequence: TGTGCCAGCAGTTCGAGGATTGGGGATACGCAGTATTTT.

The chain carries TRBV19 and TRBJ2-1; maybe TRBD2 (5 bases). V was clipped by 7 bases and J by 0 bases, with 13 bases between them. The CDR3 is 15 amino acids. Germline V gene lookup returns CDR1 LNHDA and CDR2 SQIVND (reference sequence). CDR3 loop: CASTHHGSSYNEQFF. The CDR3 DNA reads TGTGCCAGTACCCATCATGGGAGCTCCTACAATGAGCAGTTCTTC. Using reference TRBV19 and TRBJ2-1 for the parts outside the CDR3, the full variable domain is DGGITQSPKYLFRKEGQNVTLSCEQNLNHDAMYWYRQDPGQGLRLIYYSQIVNDFQKGDIAEGYSVSREKKESFPLTVTSAQKNPTAFYLCASTHHGSSYNEQFFGPGTRLTVL.

CDR3 sequence reads: CASGGLAGDEQYF. The CDR3 nucleotides are TGCGCCAGCGGCGGACTAGCGGGAGACGAGCAGTACTTC. V gene TRBV23-1 combines with J gene TRBJ2-7; TRBD2 agrees at 13 bases. TRBV23-1 is reported as an ORF; its role is uncertain. The CDR3 totals 13 residues. V gave up 8 bases and J gave up 5 bases; unmatched junction bases: 3.

This rearrangement joins TRBV6-1 to TRBJ2-5, with 12 bases aligning to TRBD2. The CDR3 contains 18 residues. V shed 0 bases, J shed 5 bases, and the junction held 10 bases outside the gene matches. The germline gives CDR1 MNHNS, CDR2 SASEGT. The CDR3 reads CASSEALSSGREWETQYF. CDR3 in DNA: TGTGCCAGCAGTGAAGCGCTTTCTAGCGGGAGGGAATGGGAGACCCAGTACTTC.

The chain recombines TRBV7-3 with TRBJ2-1, with 9 bases lining up with TRBD2. The CDR3 runs to 13 residues. Per germline, CDR1 SGHTA and CDR2 FQGTGA. J gave up 10 bases and V 5 bases, and 6 bases lay outside the gene matches. CDR3: CASSRGAGGEQFF. The CDR3 nucleotides are TGTGCCAGCAGCCGTGGCGCGGGAGGGGAGCAGTTCTTC.

V and J are TRBV28 and TRBJ2-7, with 7 bases aligning to TRBD1. The CDR3 contains 14 residues. The ends lost 6 bases at V and 1 base at J; junction bases unmatched: 6. The germline CDR1 and CDR2 sequences are MDHEN and SYDVKM. The CDR3 is CASSLEGASYEQYF. The CDR3, as DNA: TGTGCCAGCAGCCTCGAGGGGGCATCCTACGAGCAGTACTTC.

The gene calls are TRBV6-5 and TRBJ1-2, with a possible D match to TRBD1 (6 bases). The CDR3 loop spans 13 amino acids. The V gene's germline CDR1 is MNHEY and CDR2 SVGAGI. V was clipped by 5 bases and J by 3 bases, with 10 bases between them. CDR3 sequence reads: CASSVGGDYGYTF. The DNA for the CDR3 is TGTGCCAGCAGTGTAGGGGGTGACTATGGCTACACCTTC.

There are a few counts of this clone. The V and J genes are TRBV6-1 and TRBJ2-3, with D perhaps matching TRBD1 (5 bases). Germline V gene lookup returns CDR1 MNHNS and CDR2 SASEGT. Between the trimmed V and J ends, which lost 3 bases and 2 bases, there was a span of 6 bases. This CDR3 has 13 amino acids. As DNA, the CDR3 is TGTGCCAGCAGTGAGGACATCACAGATACGCAGTATTTT. It translates to CASSEDITDTQYF.

DNA for the CDR3: TGTGCCAGCAGCTTAGCGGGACAGGGGGCGCCATGGTCCGAGCAGTACTTC. Amino acids: CASSLAGQGAPWSEQYF. The genes are TRBV13 and TRBJ2-5, with 12 bases lining up with TRBD1. The J call may not be correct, given that the DNA end is closer to TRBJ2-7. The CDR3 spans 17 residues. Germline V gene data show CDR1 as PRHDT and CDR2 as FYEKMQ (reference sequence).

The chain uses TRBV28 and TRBJ2-5; 8 positions match TRBD2. The CDR3 is 14 amino acids. Germline assignment: CDR1 MDHEN and CDR2 SYDVKM. The CDR3 bases are TGTGCTAGTAAGGGACTAGGGGTCCAAGAGACCCAGTACTTC. Protein: CASKGLGVQETQYF.